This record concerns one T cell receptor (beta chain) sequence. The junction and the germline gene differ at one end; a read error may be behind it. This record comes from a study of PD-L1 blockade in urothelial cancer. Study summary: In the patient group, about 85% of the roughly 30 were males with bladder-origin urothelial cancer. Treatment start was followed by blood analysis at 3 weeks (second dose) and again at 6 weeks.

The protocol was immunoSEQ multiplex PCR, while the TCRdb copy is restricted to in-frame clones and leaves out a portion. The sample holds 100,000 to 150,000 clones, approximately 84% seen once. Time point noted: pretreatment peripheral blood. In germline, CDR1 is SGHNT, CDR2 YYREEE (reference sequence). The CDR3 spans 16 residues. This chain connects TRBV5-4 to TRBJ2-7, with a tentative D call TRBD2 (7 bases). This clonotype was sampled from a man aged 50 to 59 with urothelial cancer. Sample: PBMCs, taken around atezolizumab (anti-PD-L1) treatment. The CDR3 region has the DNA TGTGCCAGCAGCCGGCTGGGGGGGGGCGCCTCCCACGAGCAGTACTTC. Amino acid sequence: CASSRLGGGASHEQYF.